A selection of T cell receptor beta chains follows, all from one sample in a study of blood T cell repertoires in COVID-19. The protocol was immunoSEQ multiplex PCR, while the TCRdb copy is restricted to in-frame clones and leaves out a portion. The profile covers 170,000 or so clones, with nearly 80% appearing a single time and around 24% taken by the ten largest. The sequencing sample was made of peripheral blood. The receptor set was obtained from a woman in her 70s with acute or convalescent COVID-19. Each CDR3 is given with its conserved first and last residue. A D gene is named only where the DNA matches it firmly. Expanded clones are given a class, and other clones once, few, many or no size at all.

J gene,clone size,D gene,V gene,CDR3 protein,CDR3 DNA
TRBJ1-3,once,-,TRBV3-1/TRBV3-2,CASSQDESGNTIYF,TGTGCCAGCAGCCAAGATGAGTCTGGAAACACCATATATTTT
TRBJ2-7,few,TRBD1,TRBV18,CASSGGQGPGYEQYF,TGTGCCAGCTCAGGGGGACAGGGCCCCGGTTACGAGCAGTACTTC
TRBJ1-1,-,-,TRBV5-1,CASSPGGTEAFF,TGCGCCAGCAGCCCGGGAGGCACTGAAGCTTTCTTT
TRBJ2-3,-,TRBD1,TRBV5-4,CASSFAVQGAVDTQYF,TGTGCCAGCAGCTTCGCGGTACAGGGGGCTGTGGATACGCAGTATTTT
TRBJ1-5,-,-,TRBV19,CASSIGSLSNQPQHF,TGTGCCAGTAGTATCGGGTCGTTGAGCAATCAGCCCCAGCATTTT
TRBJ2-1,-,TRBD2,TRBV10-1,CASSDGGGQYNEQFF,TGCGCCAGCAGTGACGGGGGGGGGCAGTACAATGAGCAGTTCTTC
TRBJ1-3,few,-,TRBV2,CASSERGSGNTIYF,TGTGCCAGCAGTGAAAGGGGCTCTGGAAACACCATATATTTT
TRBJ2-1,-,-,TRBV7-9,CASSLWGQDSRGNEQFF,TGTGCCAGCAGCTTATGGGGGCAGGACAGCCGGGGTAATGAGCAGTTCTTC
TRBJ2-7,-,TRBD2,TRBV6-2/TRBV6-3,CASSYSTYGLAHEQYF,TGTGCCAGCAGTTACTCGACATACGGACTAGCCCACGAGCAGTACTTC
TRBJ2-1,-,-,TRBV5-6,CASSIGAGDEQFF,TGTGCCAGCAGCATAGGGGCAGGCGATGAGCAGTTCTTC
TRBJ2-1,-,-,TRBV10-3,CAISVSDNYNEQFF,TGTGCCATCAGTGTGAGTGACAACTACAATGAGCAGTTCTTC
TRBJ1-2,-,TRBD1,TRBV30,CASGTDGFNRYGYTF,TGTGCTTCCGGGACAGACGGTTTTAATCGCTATGGCTACACCTTC
TRBJ2-2,-,TRBD1,TRBV24-1,CATSSNRGLNTGELFF,TGTGCCACCAGTTCGAACAGGGGGCTGAACACCGGGGAGCTGTTTTTT
TRBJ2-7,-,-,TRBV7-8,CASSTREPPYEQYF,TGTGCCAGCAGCACCCGGGAGCCTCCCTACGAGCAGTACTTC
TRBJ2-6,-,TRBD2,TRBV5-1,CASSLGAGGLSGANVLTF,TGCGCCAGCAGCTTAGGAGCGGGAGGCCTCTCTGGGGCCAACGTCCTGACTTTC
TRBJ1-1,-,-,TRBV20-1,CSASLEVGEAFF,TGCAGTGCTAGTTTGGAGGTGGGTGAAGCTTTCTTT
TRBJ2-1,-,-,TRBV5-6,CASSFSPSVNEQFF,TGTGCCAGCAGCTTTAGTCCCAGCGTTAATGAGCAGTTCTTC
TRBJ1-5,-,-,TRBV12-3/TRBV12-4,CASTAGGHQPQHF,TGTGCCAGCACCGCCGGGGGGCATCAGCCCCAGCATTTT
TRBJ2-7,-,-,TRBV3-1/TRBV3-2,CASSQASGFAYEQYF,TGTGCCAGCAGCCAAGCATCCGGTTTCGCCTACGAGCAGTACTTC
TRBJ2-3,-,TRBD2,TRBV29-1,CSVRLADTDTQYF,TGCAGCGTGAGACTAGCGGACACAGATACGCAGTATTTT
TRBJ1-6,-,-,TRBV18,CASSHAAGRPNSPLHF,TGTGCCAGCTCACATGCCGCAGGAAGACCTAATTCACCCCTCCACTTT
TRBJ1-1,-,-,TRBV2,CASRGWTAKNTEAFF,TGTGCCAGCAGAGGCTGGACAGCCAAGAACACTGAAGCTTTCTTT
TRBJ2-3,-,-,TRBV3-1/TRBV3-2,CASSQDQGAGVGDTQYF,TGTGCCAGCAGCCAAGATCAGGGGGCGGGAGTTGGAGATACGCAGTATTTT
TRBJ1-4,-,TRBD1,TRBV19,CASSKNRGRDEKLFF,TGTGCCAGTAGTAAGAACAGGGGGCGCGATGAAAAACTGTTTTTT